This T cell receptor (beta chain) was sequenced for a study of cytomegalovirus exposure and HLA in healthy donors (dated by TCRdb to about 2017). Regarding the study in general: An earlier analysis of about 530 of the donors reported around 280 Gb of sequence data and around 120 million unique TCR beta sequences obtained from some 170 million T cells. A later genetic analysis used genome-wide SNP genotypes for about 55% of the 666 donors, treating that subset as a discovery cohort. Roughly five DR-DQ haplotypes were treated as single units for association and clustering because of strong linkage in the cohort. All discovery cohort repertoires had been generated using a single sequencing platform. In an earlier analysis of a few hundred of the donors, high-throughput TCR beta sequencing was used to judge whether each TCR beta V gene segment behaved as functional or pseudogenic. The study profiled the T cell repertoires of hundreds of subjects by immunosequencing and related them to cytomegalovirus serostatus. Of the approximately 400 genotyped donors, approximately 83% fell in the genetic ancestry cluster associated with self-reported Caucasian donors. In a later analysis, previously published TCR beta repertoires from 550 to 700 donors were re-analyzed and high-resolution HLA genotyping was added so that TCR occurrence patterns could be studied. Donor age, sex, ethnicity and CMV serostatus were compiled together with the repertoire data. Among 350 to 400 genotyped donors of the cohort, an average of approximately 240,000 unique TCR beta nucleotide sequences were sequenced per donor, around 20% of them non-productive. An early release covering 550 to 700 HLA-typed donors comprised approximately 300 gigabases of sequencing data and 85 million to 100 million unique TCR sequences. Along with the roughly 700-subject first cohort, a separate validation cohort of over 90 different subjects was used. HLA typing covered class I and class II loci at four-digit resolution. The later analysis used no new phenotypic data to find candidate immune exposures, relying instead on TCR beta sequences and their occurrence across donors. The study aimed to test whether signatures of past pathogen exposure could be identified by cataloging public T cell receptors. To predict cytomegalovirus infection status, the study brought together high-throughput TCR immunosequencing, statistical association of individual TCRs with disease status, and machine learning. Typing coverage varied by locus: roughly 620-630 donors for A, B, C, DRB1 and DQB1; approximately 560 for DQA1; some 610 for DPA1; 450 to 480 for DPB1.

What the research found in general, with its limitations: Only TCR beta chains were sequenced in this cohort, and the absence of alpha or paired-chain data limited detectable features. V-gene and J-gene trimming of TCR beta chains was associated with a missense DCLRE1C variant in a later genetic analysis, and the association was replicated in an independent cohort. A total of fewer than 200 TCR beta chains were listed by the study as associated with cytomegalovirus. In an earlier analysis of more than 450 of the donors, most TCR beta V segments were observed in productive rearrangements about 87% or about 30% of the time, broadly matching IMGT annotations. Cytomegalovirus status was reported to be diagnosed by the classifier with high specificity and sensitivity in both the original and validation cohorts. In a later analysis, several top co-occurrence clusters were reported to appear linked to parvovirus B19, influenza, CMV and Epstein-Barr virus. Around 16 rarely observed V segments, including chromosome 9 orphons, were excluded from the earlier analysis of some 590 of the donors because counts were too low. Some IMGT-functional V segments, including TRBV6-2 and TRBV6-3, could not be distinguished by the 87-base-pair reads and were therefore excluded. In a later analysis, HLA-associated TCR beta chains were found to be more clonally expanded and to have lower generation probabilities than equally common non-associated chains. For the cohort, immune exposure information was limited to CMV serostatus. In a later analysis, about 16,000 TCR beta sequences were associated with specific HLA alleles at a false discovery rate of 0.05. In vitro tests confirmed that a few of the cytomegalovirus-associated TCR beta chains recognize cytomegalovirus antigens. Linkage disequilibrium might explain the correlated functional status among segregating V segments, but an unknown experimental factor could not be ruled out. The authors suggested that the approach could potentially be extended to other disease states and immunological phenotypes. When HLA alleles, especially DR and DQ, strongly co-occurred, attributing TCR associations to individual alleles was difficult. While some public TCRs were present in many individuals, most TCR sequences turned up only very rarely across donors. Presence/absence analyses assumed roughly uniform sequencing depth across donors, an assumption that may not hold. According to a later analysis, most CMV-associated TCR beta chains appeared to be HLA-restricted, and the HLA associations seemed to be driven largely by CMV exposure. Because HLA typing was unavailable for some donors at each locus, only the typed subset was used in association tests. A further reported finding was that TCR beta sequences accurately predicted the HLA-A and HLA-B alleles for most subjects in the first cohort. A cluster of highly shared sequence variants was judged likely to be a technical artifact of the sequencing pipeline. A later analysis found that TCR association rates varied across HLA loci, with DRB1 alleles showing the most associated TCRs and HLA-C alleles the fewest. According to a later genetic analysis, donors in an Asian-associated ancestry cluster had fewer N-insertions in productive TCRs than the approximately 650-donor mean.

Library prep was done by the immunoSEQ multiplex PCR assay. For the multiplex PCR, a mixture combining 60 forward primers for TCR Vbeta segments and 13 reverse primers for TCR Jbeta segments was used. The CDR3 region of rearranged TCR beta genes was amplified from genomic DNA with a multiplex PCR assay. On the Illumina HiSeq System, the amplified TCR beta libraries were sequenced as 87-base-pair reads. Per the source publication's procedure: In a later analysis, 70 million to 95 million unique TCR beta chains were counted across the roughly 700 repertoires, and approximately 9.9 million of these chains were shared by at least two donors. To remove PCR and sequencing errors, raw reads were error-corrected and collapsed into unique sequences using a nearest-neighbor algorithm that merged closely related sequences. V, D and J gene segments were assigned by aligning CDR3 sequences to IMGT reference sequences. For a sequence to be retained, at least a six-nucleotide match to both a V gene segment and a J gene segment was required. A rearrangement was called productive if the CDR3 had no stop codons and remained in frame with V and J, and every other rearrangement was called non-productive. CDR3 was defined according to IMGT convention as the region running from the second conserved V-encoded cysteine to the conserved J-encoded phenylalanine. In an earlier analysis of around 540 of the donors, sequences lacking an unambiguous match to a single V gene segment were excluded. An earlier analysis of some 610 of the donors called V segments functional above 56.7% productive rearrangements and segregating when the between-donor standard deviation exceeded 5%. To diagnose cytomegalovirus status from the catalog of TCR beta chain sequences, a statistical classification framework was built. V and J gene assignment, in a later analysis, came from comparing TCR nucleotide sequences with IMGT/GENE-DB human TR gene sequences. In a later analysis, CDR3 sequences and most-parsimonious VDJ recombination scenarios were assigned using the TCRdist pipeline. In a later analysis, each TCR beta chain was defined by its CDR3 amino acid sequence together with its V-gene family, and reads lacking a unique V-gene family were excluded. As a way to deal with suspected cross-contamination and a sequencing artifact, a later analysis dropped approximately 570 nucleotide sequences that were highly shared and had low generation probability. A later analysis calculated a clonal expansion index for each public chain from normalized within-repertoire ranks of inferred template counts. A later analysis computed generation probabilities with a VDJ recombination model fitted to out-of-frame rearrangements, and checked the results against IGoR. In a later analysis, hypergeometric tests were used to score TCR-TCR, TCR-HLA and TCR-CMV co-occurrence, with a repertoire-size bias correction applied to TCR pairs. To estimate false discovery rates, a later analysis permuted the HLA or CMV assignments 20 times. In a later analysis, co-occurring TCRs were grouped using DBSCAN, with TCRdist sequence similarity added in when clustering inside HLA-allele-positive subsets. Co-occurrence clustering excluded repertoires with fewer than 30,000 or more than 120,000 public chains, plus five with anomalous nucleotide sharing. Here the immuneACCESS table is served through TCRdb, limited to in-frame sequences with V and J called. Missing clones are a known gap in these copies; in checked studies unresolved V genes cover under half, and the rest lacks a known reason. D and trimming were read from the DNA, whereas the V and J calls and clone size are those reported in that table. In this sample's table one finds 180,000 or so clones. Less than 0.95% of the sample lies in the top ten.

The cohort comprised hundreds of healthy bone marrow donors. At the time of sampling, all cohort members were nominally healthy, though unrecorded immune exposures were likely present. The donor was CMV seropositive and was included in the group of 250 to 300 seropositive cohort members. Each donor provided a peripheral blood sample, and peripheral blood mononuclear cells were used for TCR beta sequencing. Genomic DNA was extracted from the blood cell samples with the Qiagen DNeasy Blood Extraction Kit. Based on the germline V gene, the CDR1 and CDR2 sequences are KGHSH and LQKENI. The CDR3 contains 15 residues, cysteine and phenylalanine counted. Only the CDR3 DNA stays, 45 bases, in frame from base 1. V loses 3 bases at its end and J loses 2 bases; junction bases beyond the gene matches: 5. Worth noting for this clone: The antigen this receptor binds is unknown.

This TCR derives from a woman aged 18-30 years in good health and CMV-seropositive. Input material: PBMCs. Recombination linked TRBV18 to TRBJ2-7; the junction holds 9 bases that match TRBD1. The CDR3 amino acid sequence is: CASSPGQGVAYEQYF. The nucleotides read TGTGCCAGCTCACCGGGACAGGGAGTTGCCTACGAGCAGTACTTC. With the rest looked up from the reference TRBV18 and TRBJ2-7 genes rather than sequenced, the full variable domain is NAGVMQNPRHLVRRRGQEARLRCSPMKGHSHVYWYRQLPEEGLKFMVYLQKENIIDESGMPKERFSAEFPKEGPSILRIQQVVRGDSAAYFCASSPGQGVAYEQYFGPGTRLTVT.